The rows below give T cell receptor beta chains drawn from one sample of a study of neoadjuvant nivolumab and ipilimumab in lung cancer. This table comes from immunoSEQ multiplex PCR, and its TCRdb copy is limited to in-frame clones, with some not included. Of over 20,000 clones in the sample, approximately 78% are singletons; the top ten hold approximately 8.6%. The source material was tumor tissue, sampled after neoadjuvant nivolumab, alone or with ipilimumab, at or shortly before surgery. These receptor sequences come from an adult with non-small cell lung cancer. Both conserved end residues are part of each CDR3. Fields, in order: D gene, J gene, V gene, clone size, CDR3 protein, CDR3 DNA. The D gene is left open where the match is weak. Not all rows give a size; the values are once, few, many and, for expanded clones, a class.

>.|TRBJ2-1|TRBV18|.
CASSPGGTLNEQFF
TGTGCCAGCTCACCAGGTGGGACACTCAATGAGCAGTTCTTC
>TRBD1|TRBJ2-7|TRBV5-1|.
CASSRSGTGGYEQYF
TGCGCCAGCAGCCGATCTGGGACAGGGGGATACGAGCAGTACTTC
>.|TRBJ1-4|TRBV28|few
CASSLLSNEKLFF
TGTGCCAGCAGTTTACTCTCTAATGAAAAACTGTTTTTT
>TRBD1|TRBJ1-1|TRBV29-1|.
CSASGDREGHTEAFF
TGCAGCGCTAGTGGCGACAGGGAGGGTCACACTGAAGCTTTCTTT
>TRBD1|TRBJ2-7|TRBV2|.
CASTLGQVSYEQYF
TGTGCCAGCACTCTAGGACAGGTTTCCTACGAGCAGTACTTC
>TRBD2|TRBJ2-7|TRBV27|.
CASSSLWSGSGEQYF
TGTGCCAGCAGTTCCCTCTGGAGCGGGAGTGGCGAGCAGTACTTC
>.|TRBJ2-1|TRBV5-1|.
CASSLIQFEQGGEQFF
TGCGCCAGCAGCTTGATTCAATTCGAGCAAGGGGGTGAGCAGTTCTTC
>.|TRBJ2-2|TRBV29-1|few
CSTTGRTNTGELFF
TGCAGCACTACTGGCCGAACAAACACCGGGGAGCTGTTTTTT
>.|TRBJ2-5|TRBV7-9|.
CASTDGGRETQYF
TGTGCCAGCACCGATGGGGGCCGGGAGACCCAGTACTTC
>.|TRBJ1-1|TRBV30|.
CAWNNRVLGRTEAFF
TGTGCCTGGAACAACAGGGTCTTGGGGCGGACTGAAGCTTTCTTT
>TRBD2|TRBJ2-1|TRBV7-2|few
CASKTSGSYEQFF
TGTGCCAGCAAAACTAGCGGGAGCTATGAGCAGTTCTTC
>.|TRBJ1-3|TRBV7-9|.
CASSLGQGFDSGNTIYF
TGTGCCAGCAGCTTAGGCCAGGGGTTCGATTCTGGAAACACCATATATTTT
>.|TRBJ1-5|TRBV27|medium-sized
CASSMGSQPQHF
TGTGCCAGCAGTATGGGGTCCCAGCCCCAGCATTTT
>.|TRBJ1-2|TRBV6-5|.
CASSYSTPTSYTF
TGTGCCAGCAGTTACTCAACCCCGACAAGCTACACCTTC
>TRBD2|TRBJ2-1|TRBV29-1|.
CSVVREGTHNEQFF
TGCAGCGTTGTGCGGGAGGGTACCCACAATGAGCAGTTCTTC
>.|TRBJ2-7|TRBV18|.
CASSPNQGSNYEQYF
TGTGCCAGCTCACCTAACCAGGGGTCCAACTACGAGCAGTACTTC